This T cell receptor (beta chain) was identified in a study of cytomegalovirus exposure and HLA in healthy donors. Regarding the study as a whole: Whilst most TCR sequences proved rare, a subset of public TCRs occurred across many donors. The study listed under 200 cytomegalovirus-associated TCR beta chains.

The table came from immunoSEQ multiplex PCR; TCRdb's copy has only in-frame clones and leaves some out. The profile shows roughly 190,000 clones, about 89% of them singletons. Details on this clone: Antigen specificity is unknown.

CDR1 and CDR2 from the germline V gene are MNHEY and SMNVEV (reference sequence). CDR3 length equals 15 residues. Trimming shortened V by 2 bases and J by 5 bases, and 15 bases separated the two germline ends. The sequence was obtained from a man aged 25-45 years in good health and CMV-seropositive. Sequencing was done on a sample of PBMCs. This chain joins TRBV27 and TRBJ1-2, with unresolved D. The CDR3 region is CASSLEGLAGYGYTF. CDR3 nucleotides: TGTGCCAGCAGTTTAGAAGGGTTGGCAGGATATGGCTACACCTTC.